The present T cell receptor (beta chain) was sequenced within a study of control samples from healthy donors and cancer patients. Profiled with immunoSEQ multiplex PCR; TCRdb holds only in-frame clones, not every one. The sample carries fewer than 200,000 clones, roughly 93% recorded once. The ends were cut back, 1 base at V and 5 bases at J, with 11 bases in the middle. The CDR3 is made up of 14 amino acids. Germline V gene data show CDR1 as SEHNR and CDR2 as FQNEAQ (reference sequence). The sequence was obtained from a man younger than 30 in good health. The chain employs TRBV7-9 and TRBJ1-1; D remains ambiguous. Material: blood. CDR3 DNA sequence: TGTGCCAGCAGCTTAGGACGGATGGAGACTGAAGCTTTCTTT. Translating it yields CASSLGRMETEAFF.